Reported below is one TCR beta chain. The data were obtained in a study of monozygotic twins with inflammatory bowel disease. In germline, CDR1 is LNHDA, CDR2 SQIVND (reference sequence). The CDR3 has 12 amino acids. TCRdb reprocessed the 5' RACE reads and reports one entry per CDR3 protein, with no DNA. This table holds 440,000 or so distinct CDR3 sequences. The origin of this receptor is a human donor with ulcerative colitis or Crohn's disease, or a healthy co-twin of an affected twin (not recorded which). Sequences were obtained from blood. The genes are TRBV19 and TRBJ1-2. CDR3 region: CASSQSGYGYTF.